These T cell receptor beta chains were read from a single sample in a study of Ad26.COV2.S vaccination and SARS-CoV-2 variants. The data were produced by immunoSEQ multiplex PCR, yet TCRdb's version contains in-frame clones alone and is incomplete. This sample has about 370,000 clones, with 70% to 90% found just once. The input for sequencing was peripheral blood, taken in a trial of Ad26.COV2.S vaccine versus placebo. The receptors derive from a person aged 18-60 years who received the Ad26.COV2.S COVID-19 vaccine or a placebo. The CDR3 runs from the conserved cysteine through the conserved F or W. D genes are given only for firm matches. A row's size may be missing; if present it is once, few, many or a size class.

>-|TRBV3-1/TRBV3-2|TRBD1|TRBJ1-1
CASSRTYEGARTEAFF
TGTGCCAGCAGCCGGACATATGAGGGGGCGAGGACTGAAGCTTTCTTT
>once|TRBV27|-|TRBJ2-3
CASSLSSTWGRADTQYF
TGTGCCAGCAGTTTATCGAGTACCTGGGGCCGTGCAGATACGCAGTATTTT
>-|TRBV5-4|TRBD1|TRBJ2-1
CASSSGQGPSSYNEQFF
TGTGCCAGCAGTTCGGGACAGGGTCCGAGCTCCTACAATGAGCAGTTCTTC
>-|TRBV4-1|TRBD1|TRBJ1-1
CASSQEPTGWNTEAFF
TGCGCCAGCAGCCAAGAGCCGACAGGGTGGAACACTGAAGCTTTCTTT
>-|TRBV2|TRBD1|TRBJ2-7
CASRRDRGSYEQYF
TGTGCCAGCAGGCGGGACAGGGGATCCTACGAGCAGTACTTC
>-|TRBV19|-|TRBJ2-7
CASKGPNYEQYF
TGTGCCAGTAAGGGACCTAATTACGAGCAGTACTTC
>once|TRBV24-1|-|TRBJ2-1
CATSDLQQAEQFF
TGTGCCACCAGTGATTTACAGCAGGCTGAGCAGTTCTTC
>-|TRBV2|TRBD1|TRBJ1-3
CASSQLAPDRGNTIYF
TGTGCCAGCAGTCAACTCGCCCCGGACAGGGGAAACACCATATATTTT
>-|TRBV2|TRBD2|TRBJ2-1
CARGLDYNEQFF
TGTGCCAGAGGACTAGACTACAATGAGCAGTTCTTC
>-|TRBV9|TRBD1|TRBJ2-7
CASSVRTGAEDEQYF
TGTGCCAGCAGCGTTAGGACAGGGGCAGAGGACGAGCAGTACTTC
>-|TRBV5-1|-|TRBJ2-7
CASSLGQTNSYEQYF
TGCGCCAGCAGCTTGGGACAGACTAATTCCTACGAGCAGTACTTC